This T cell receptor (beta chain) emerged from a study of shared clonotypes between healthy human individuals. For the study at large: Three plates were used per donor for CD4 naive, three for CD4 memory, two for CD8 naive and one for CD8 memory. General study findings and limits: Naive CD4 clonotypes were shared across a few donors at approximately 5.3%. Clonotype sharing among donors was thought likely to change with sequencing depth.

Concerning this clone itself: Its antigen remains unknown.

The authors split each subset's genomic DNA evenly across several immunoSEQ plates. Sequenced by immunoSEQ multiplex PCR; TCRdb stores in-frame clones only, minus some. The sample holds 2 million to 3 million clones; more than 85% are singletons and the top ten take 0.36%. The CDR3 runs 15 residues. The germline gives CDR1 SEHNR, CDR2 FQNEAQ (reference sequence). Trimming left V 6 bases short and J 2 bases short, with 16 bases between. This clonotype was sampled from a young man in good health. Some clones in this sample may be carry-over from other donors' samples. The J gene is TRBJ2-5, the V gene TRBV7-9; tentative D call: TRBD1 (6 bases). The sequencing sample was made of naive CD4+ T cells from PBMCs. Subset indicated: CD45RA+ positively selected. The CDR3 sequence is CASRPPPTGQETQYF. The CDR3 region has the DNA TGTGCCAGCAGACCCCCCCCGACAGGACAAGAGACCCAGTACTTC. The full variable domain, completed using reference TRBV7-9 and TRBJ2-5, is DTGVSQNPRHKITKRGQNVTFRCDPISEHNRLYWYRQTLGQGPEFLTYFQNEAQLEKSRLLSDRFSAERPKGSFSTLEIQRTEQGDSAMYLCASRPPPTGQETQYFGPGTRLLVL.